This TCR beta chain was found in a study of T cells in Graves' hyperthyroidism and ophthalmopathy. Findings and caveats of the study: Most clonotypes expanded in the thyroid (above 0.001) were also present in blood.

This clonotype was seen ten or more times. Its antigen is as yet unknown. Per the germline V gene, CDR1 is MNHNS and CDR2 is SASEGT. This CDR3 comprises 19 residues. V shed 5 bases, J shed 3 bases, and the junction held 15 bases outside the gene matches. What was amplified from RNA transcripts were TCR beta CDR3 regions. First-round RT-PCR with HTBI primers amplified the TCR CDR3 region. TCRdb passed the multiplex PCR reads through MiXCR, listing each CDR3 protein once. The sample contains 370,000 or so distinct CDR3 sequences, around a sixth of which appear only once. Any patient presenting with uncontrolled infection, other autoimmune disease, pregnancy or lactation was left out.

This sequence was found in a woman aged 18-35 years with Graves' hyperthyroidism that later progressed to Graves' ophthalmopathy. The chain links TRBV6-1 to TRBJ2-1; 11 positions agree with TRBD1. Sequencing was carried out using blood. CDR3 sequence (DNA): TGTGCCAGCAGTCCGGGACAGGGGGTTGAAGGCGGAAGCTACAATGAGCAGTTCTTC. This encodes CASSPGQGVEGGSYNEQFF.